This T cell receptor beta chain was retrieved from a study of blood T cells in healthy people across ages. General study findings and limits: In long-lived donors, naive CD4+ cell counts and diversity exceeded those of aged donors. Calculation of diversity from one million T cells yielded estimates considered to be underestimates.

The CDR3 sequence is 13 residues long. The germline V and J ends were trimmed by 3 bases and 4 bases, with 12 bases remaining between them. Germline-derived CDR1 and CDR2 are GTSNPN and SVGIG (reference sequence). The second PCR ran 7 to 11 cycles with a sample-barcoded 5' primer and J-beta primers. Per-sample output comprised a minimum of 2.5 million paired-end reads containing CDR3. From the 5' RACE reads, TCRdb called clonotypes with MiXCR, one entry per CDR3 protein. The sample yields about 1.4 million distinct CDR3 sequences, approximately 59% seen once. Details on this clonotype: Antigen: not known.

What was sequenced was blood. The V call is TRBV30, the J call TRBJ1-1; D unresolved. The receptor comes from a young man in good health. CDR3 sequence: CAWRLGFGTEAFF. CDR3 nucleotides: TGTGCCTGGAGACTGGGGTTCGGCACTGAAGCTTTCTTT.